Below are 24 T cell receptor beta chains sequenced from a single sample in a study of PD-L1 blockade in urothelial cancer. Time point: peripheral blood 6 weeks after treatment start. Here immunoSEQ multiplex PCR was the method, and the copy in TCRdb shows in-frame clones only, minus some. Altogether tens of thousands of clones are present, under 95% being singletons, with the ten largest covering about 11%. Sequencing used PBMCs, obtained around atezolizumab (anti-PD-L1) treatment. The receptors originated from an older woman with urothelial cancer.

This chain uses TRBV7-2 with TRBJ1-6; 7 nucleotides align to TRBD1. The V gene end was trimmed by 1 base and the J gene end by 10 bases; junction bases not matched to a gene: 7. Germline CDR1 is SGHTA and CDR2 is FQGNSA. The CDR3 has 15 amino acids. CDR3 sequence reads: CASSLGRQGRSPLHF. DNA for the CDR3: TGTGCCAGCAGCTTAGGCCGACAGGGCCGGTCACCCCTCCACTTT.

This rearrangement joins TRBV5-4 to TRBJ2-2, with 7 bases fitting TRBD2. Germline V CDR1 and CDR2: SGHNT, YYREEE (reference sequence). The CDR3 is 15 residues long. J gave up 1 base and V 4 bases, and 4 bases lay outside the gene matches. The CDR3 sequence is CASSLSGRNTGELFF. DNA for the CDR3: TGTGCCAGCAGCCTTAGCGGGCGGAACACCGGGGAGCTGTTTTTT.

The gene calls are TRBV28 and TRBJ2-7; 7 bases align to TRBD2. This CDR3 has 16 amino acids. The germline CDR1 and CDR2 sequences are MDHEN and SYDVKM. V lost 6 bases, J lost 0 bases, and 11 bases stayed unmatched. CDR3 DNA sequence: TGTGCCAGCAGCCCGGGGGGTGCAGACAGCTCCTACGAGCAGTACTTC. Translated: CASSPGGADSSYEQYF.

The rearrangement uses TRBV19 and TRBJ2-6; maybe TRBD1 (5 bases). Germline V gives CDR1 LNHDA, CDR2 SQIVND (reference sequence). The V gene lost 7 bases and the J gene lost 4 bases, with 26 bases spanning the gap. This CDR3 spans 19 amino acids. CDR3 nucleotide sequence: TGTGCCAGTACCATTGTCGGAGCAGGGCTAGAAGCGGGGGCCAACGTCCTGACTTTC. It translates to CASTIVGAGLEAGANVLTF.

The CDR3 here is CASSLNSITGTDTQYF. As DNA, the CDR3 is TGTGCCAGCAGTTTAAACTCCATCACGGGGACAGATACGCAGTATTTT. The chain joins TRBV27 to TRBJ2-3; D might be TRBD2 (5 bases). V shed 2 bases and J shed 3 bases, with 15 bases lying between them. The length of the CDR3 is 16 residues. Germline V lookup: CDR1 MNHEY, CDR2 SMNVEV (reference sequence).

The chain employs TRBV27 and TRBJ2-1, with TRBD2 matching over 7 bases. This CDR3 is 16 amino acids long. V trimming: 7 bases; J trimming: 7 bases; junction bases outside the gene matches: 16. CDR1 and CDR2 from the germline V gene are MNHEY and SMNVEV (reference sequence). The CDR3 region is CASTYLGGGRGNEQFF. CDR3 DNA: TGTGCCAGCACCTACCTGGGGGGAGGGCGAGGAAATGAGCAGTTCTTC.

This chain connects TRBV7-3 to TRBJ2-2; 9 nucleotides align to TRBD1. This CDR3 spans 16 amino acids. The V segment lost 3 bases and the J segment 7 bases; nucleotides outside the gene matches: 9. Germline loops: CDR1 SGHTA, CDR2 FQGTGA. The CDR3 sequence: CASSFAGTGNGGELFF. CDR3 bases: TGTGCCAGCAGCTTCGCCGGGACAGGGAATGGCGGGGAGCTGTTTTTT.

The chain joins TRBV7-2 to TRBJ1-4; no definite D call. V was clipped by 3 bases and J by 7 bases, with 12 bases between them. CDR1 is SGHTA and CDR2 is FQGNSA in the germline V gene. The CDR3 runs 14 residues. The CDR3 DNA sequence: TGTGCCAGCAGCTTTGACGGCGAGGGTGAAAAACTGTTTTTT. Amino acid sequence: CASSFDGEGEKLFF.

This chain uses TRBV7-6 with TRBJ1-4, with TRBD1 as a possible D gene (5 bases). Trimming removed 0 bases at V and 4 bases at J, with 6 bases between. CDR1 is SGHVS and CDR2 is FNYEAQ in the germline V gene. This CDR3 contains 14 residues. CDR3 loop: CASSLARDNEKLFF. CDR3 coding DNA: TGTGCCAGCAGCTTAGCCAGGGATAATGAAAAACTGTTTTTT.

V and J are TRBV9 and TRBJ2-7; 9 bases fit TRBD1. Germline-derived CDR1 and CDR2 are SGDLS and YYNGEE. J gave up 6 bases and V 3 bases, and 10 bases lay outside the gene matches. This CDR3 is built from 15 residues. The CDR3 here is CASSDRDRETAEQYF. The CDR3, as DNA: TGTGCCAGCAGCGACCGGGACAGGGAGACGGCCGAGCAGTACTTC.

The V call is TRBV19, the J call TRBJ2-3, with D perhaps TRBD2 (6 bases). Germline V CDR1 and CDR2: LNHDA, SQIVND (reference sequence). The germline V and J ends were trimmed by 5 bases and 0 bases, with 15 bases remaining between them. The CDR3 is 16 residues long. Here the CDR3 DNA reads TGTGCCAGTAGTGCGGGGAGACCTACTAGCACAGATACGCAGTATTTT. Its protein is CASSAGRPTSTDTQYF.

This chain uses TRBV4-1 with TRBJ2-3; 12 bases fit TRBD2. V was pared by 2 bases and J by 5 bases, with 8 bases of the junction left unmatched. The CDR3 sequence is 17 residues long. Germline-derived CDR1 and CDR2 are MGHRA and YSYEKL. The CDR3 sequence: CASSQLLAGGPQDTQYF. In nucleotides, the CDR3 is TGCGCCAGCAGCCAACTTCTAGCGGGGGGGCCCCAAGATACGCAGTATTTT.

The genes are TRBV5-1 and TRBJ2-7; 8 bases match TRBD2. The germline CDR1 and CDR2 sequences are SGHRS and YFSETQ. The CDR3 has 14 residues. V dropped 2 bases and J dropped 3; count of bases not matched to a gene: 4. The CDR3 DNA follows: TGCGCCAGCAGCTTAGCGGGAGCTGGCTACGAGCAGTACTTC. It translates to CASSLAGAGYEQYF.

This chain uses TRBV10-3 with TRBJ2-5; 10 bases align to TRBD1. Germline values: CDR1 ENHRY, CDR2 SYGVKD. Unmatched junction bases numbered 4, after V lost 8 bases and J lost 4 bases. The CDR3 is made up of 13 amino acids. The CDR3 here is CAIGDRGRETQYF. The CDR3 DNA reads TGTGCCATCGGCGACAGGGGGCGAGAGACCCAGTACTTC.

This chain links TRBV27 with TRBJ1-1; possibly TRBD1 for D (5 bases). V was trimmed by 10 bases and J by 6 bases, leaving 18 bases between them. CDR1 and CDR2 (germline): MNHEY, SMNVEV (reference sequence). This CDR3 comprises 13 residues. The CDR3 region is CATQGRGRSEAFF. The CDR3 bases are TGTGCCACCCAAGGAAGGGGTAGGTCTGAAGCTTTCTTT.

The rearrangement uses TRBV29-1 and TRBJ2-3, with a tentative D call TRBD2 (5 bases). The ends were cut back, 3 bases at V and 1 base at J, with 11 bases in the middle. Germline values: CDR1 SQVTM, CDR2 ANQGSEA. The CDR3 consists of 14 residues. For the CDR3, the DNA is TGCAGCGTTGAGATGGGAGAGGGCACAGATACGCAGTATTTT. It specifies CSVEMGEGTDTQYF.

This clone occurred a few times. The chain links TRBV20-1 to TRBJ1-1; D unresolved. CDR1 is DFQATT, CDR2 SNEGSKA, per germline (reference sequence). V gave up 3 bases and J gave up 3 bases, with 5 bases separating them. CDR3 length: 11 residues. In DNA, the CDR3 is TGCAGTGCTAGCTACTACACTGAAGCTTTCTTT. This gives the protein CSASYYTEAFF.

The gene calls are TRBV6-1 and TRBJ1-2, with D tentatively TRBD1 (6 bases). This CDR3 region has 14 residues. Between the trimmed V and J ends, which lost 6 bases and 6 bases, there was a span of 17 bases. CDR1 and CDR2 (germline): MNHNS, SASEGT. In DNA, the CDR3 is TGTGCCAGCAGGAGAATCACCGGGGGGCATGGCTACACCTTC. Translation gives CASRRITGGHGYTF.

The genes are TRBV5-1 and TRBJ2-7; 9 nucleotides line up with TRBD1. V gave up 0 bases and J gave up 0 bases; unmatched junction bases: 4. This CDR3 is built from 16 residues. Germline CDR1 SGHRS, CDR2 YFSETQ. In DNA, the CDR3 is TGCGCCAGCAGCTTGGAAGGGACAGGGAGCTCCTACGAGCAGTACTTC. It translates to CASSLEGTGSSYEQYF.

This clone was seen just once. The chain joins TRBV19 to TRBJ1-2; D is unresolved. V gave up 7 bases and J gave up 8 bases, with 14 bases separating them. The CDR3 sequence is 12 residues long. From germline, CDR1 is LNHDA and CDR2 SQIVND (reference sequence). The CDR3 loop reads CASTTKPGGYTF. The CDR3 nucleotides are TGTGCCAGTACGACCAAGCCGGGGGGCTACACCTTC.

In nucleotides, the CDR3 is TGTGCCAGCAGCATCCGGACAGGGGGCGCTCCCGGGGAGCTGTTTTTT. Translated: CASSIRTGGAPGELFF. The chain joins TRBV9 to TRBJ2-2, with TRBD1 identical over 11 bases. V lost 4 bases and J lost 6; bases outside the gene matches: 8. Germline CDR1 reads SGDLS; CDR2 reads YYNGEE. There are 16 residues in the CDR3.

This sequence joins TRBV4-3 and TRBJ2-3; tentative D call: TRBD2 (5 bases). This CDR3 spans 15 amino acids. Trimming cost V 1 base and J 0 bases, with 8 bases left between them. CDR1 is LGHNA, CDR2 YSLEER, per germline. DNA for the CDR3: TGCGCCAGCAGCCAAGGATGGACTAGCACAGATACGCAGTATTTT. Residues: CASSQGWTSTDTQYF.

V and J are TRBV5-4 and TRBJ2-3; 7 positions match TRBD1. Germline V CDR1 and CDR2: SGHNT, YYREEE (reference sequence). The CDR3 extends over 16 amino acids. Trimming cost V 5 bases and J 5 bases; bases outside gene matches: 14. CDR3 residues: CASSSDRAVSLDTQYF. The CDR3 coding sequence is TGTGCCAGCAGTTCTGACAGGGCGGTTTCTTTAGATACGCAGTATTTT.

This chain links TRBV19 with TRBJ2-6, with a possible D match to TRBD1 (5 bases). Germline-derived CDR1 and CDR2 are LNHDA and SQIVND (reference sequence). V was trimmed by 5 bases and J by 0 bases, leaving 8 bases between them. CDR3 size: 15 residues. The CDR3 loop reads CASSADSSGANVLTF. As DNA, the CDR3 is TGTGCCAGTAGTGCCGACAGCTCTGGGGCCAACGTCCTGACTTTC.